This T cell receptor (beta chain) is drawn from a study of PD-1 blockade in mismatch repair-deficient tumors. This clone appeared once. Its antigen is unidentified. Trimming took off 1 base at V and 7 bases at J, with 14 bases between the two ends. CDR3 length equals 15 residues. Per germline, CDR1 SGHRS and CDR2 YFSETQ. Time point meaning: identical roughly ten-day culture without peptide (control). The table came from immunoSEQ multiplex PCR; TCRdb's copy has only in-frame clones and leaves some out. This table holds over 11,000 clones, about nine tenths found once. The V and J genes are TRBV5-1 and TRBJ1-4; D is possibly TRBD1 (5 bases). The sample in question was cells cultured in vitro, obtained from a patient treated with pembrolizumab. The clonotype was recovered from an adult with mismatch repair-deficient cancer. CDR3: CASSLTSRGSEKLFF. CDR3 coding DNA: TGCGCCAGCAGCTTGACGTCGCGGGGGAGTGAAAAACTGTTTTTT.